This T cell receptor beta chain appears in the sequencing data of a study of T-cell memory formation after mild COVID-19. About the research overall: Most TCR clusters belonged to a single donor. Study conclusions and caveats: Researchers report contracting CD4+ clones mostly in CM and EM, with CD8+ clones in EMRA.

With 3 bases removed from V and 4 bases from J, the gap between germline ends came to 9 bases. The CDR3 has 14 amino acids. Comment on this clonotype: The antigen remains undetermined.

TCRdb itself ran the 5' RACE reads through MiXCR, one entry per CDR3 protein. The sample gives tens of thousands of distinct CDR3 sequences, nearly 25% of which show up once; roughly 41% is in the top ten. The rearrangement joins TRBV12-3 or TRBV12-4 to TRBJ2-2; D might be TRBD1 (6 bases). The TCR originated in a man aged 18 to 35 who had mild COVID-19 (a few samples of this study predate the infection). Cell type and time point are not known. The sample comprised PBMCs or a T cell subset sorted from them (not recorded which). The CDR3 DNA reads TGTGCCAGCAGTTTGGGGACAAGCACCGGGGAGCTGTTTTTT. Amino acids: CASSLGTSTGELFF.